The T cell receptor (beta chain) described here comes from a study of tumor-infiltrating lymphocytes in oesophageal squamous cell carcinoma. Per germline, CDR1 ENHRY and CDR2 SYGVKD. Counting both end residues, the CDR3 totals 17 amino acids. A single record per CDR3 protein comes from TCRdb applying MiXCR to the PCR reads. The top ten hold under 20% of the sample, which has over 20,000 distinct CDR3 sequences, 34% seen once. A note on this clonotype: Because it lacks the conserved phenylalanine or tryptophan at the end, this CDR3 is likely a read error. It is unclear where the CDR3 begins or ends on the DNA, so no DNA is shown, and the CDR3 is as TCRdb lists it.

Sequencing used esophageal tumor tissue. This chain links TRBV10-3 with TRBJ2-7; the DNA was not used to check the table's D call, TRBD1. This receptor was identified in a female donor with esophageal squamous cell carcinoma. CDR3 in amino acids: CAISEAAGGIYEQYFGS.